Listed below are T cell receptor beta chains from one sample, sequenced in a study of cytomegalovirus exposure and HLA in healthy donors. Clones were read by immunoSEQ multiplex PCR, and TCRdb kept only the in-frame ones, dropping some. Of tens of thousands of clones in the sample, roughly 78% were seen once. Material for sequencing was PBMCs. The receptors here all came from a man aged 25-45 years in good health and CMV-seronegative. CDR3s leave out the opening cysteine and the closing phenylalanine or tryptophan. Clone size is shown for a subset of rows, as once, few, many or a class of expanded clone.

clone size	V gene	J gene	CDR3 protein
-	TRBV9	TRBJ1-4	ASSVFGGTTNEKLF
-	TRBV27	TRBJ1-1	ASSPRGSHTEAF
-	TRBV7-2	TRBJ1-4	ASSLGQAFNEKLF
few	TRBV7-8	TRBJ2-5	ASSIGQQETQY
-	TRBV27	TRBJ2-1	ASSSKTGLPYNEQF
-	TRBV6-4	TRBJ2-1	ASSDGVTDEQF
-	TRBV27	TRBJ1-5	ASSLKGWNQPQH
-	TRBV30	TRBJ1-5	AWSSQGQNQPQH
few	TRBV5-4	TRBJ2-5	ASRNQLEQETQY
-	TRBV25-1	TRBJ1-6	ASSDVSSYNSPLH
-	TRBV7-2	TRBJ1-1	ASSAQGNTEAF
few	TRBV6-5	TRBJ2-7	ASSPPPSGTGEQY
-	TRBV27	TRBJ1-5	ATSDSSYSNQPQH
-	TRBV5-1	TRBJ1-1	ASSLGDRGRTEAF
-	TRBV27	TRBJ2-1	ASSSGTSSNRSQF
few	TRBV5-1	TRBJ2-7	ASSLTASGSVWGYEQY
-	TRBV6-4	TRBJ2-5	ASNPGSTETQY
-	TRBV7-9	TRBJ1-3	ASSFFMGSENTIY
-	TRBV15	TRBJ1-4	ATSSLPRRVKEKLF
medium-sized	TRBV7-3	TRBJ2-2	ASSRRKAGMPGELF
-	TRBV30	TRBJ2-1	AWKLRGVPVNEQF
-	TRBV2	TRBJ1-5	ASSVGVNQPQH
once	TRBV15	TRBJ2-5	ATSTGLAGGKETQY